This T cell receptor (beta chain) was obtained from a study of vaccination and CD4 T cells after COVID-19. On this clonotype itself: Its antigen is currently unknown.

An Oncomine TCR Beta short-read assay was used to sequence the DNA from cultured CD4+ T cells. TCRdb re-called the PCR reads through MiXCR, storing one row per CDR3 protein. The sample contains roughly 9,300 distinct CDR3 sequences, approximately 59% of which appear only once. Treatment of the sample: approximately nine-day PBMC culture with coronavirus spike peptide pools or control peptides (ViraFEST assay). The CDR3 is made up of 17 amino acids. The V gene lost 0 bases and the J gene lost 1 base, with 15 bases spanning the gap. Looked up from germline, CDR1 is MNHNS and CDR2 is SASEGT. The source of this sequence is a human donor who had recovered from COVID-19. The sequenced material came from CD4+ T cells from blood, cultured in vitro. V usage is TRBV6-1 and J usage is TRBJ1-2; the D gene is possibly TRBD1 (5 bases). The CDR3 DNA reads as TGTGCCAGCAGTGAAGCCAGTGGGTGGGGCAGTAACTATGGCTACACCTTC. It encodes CASSEASGWGSNYGYTF.